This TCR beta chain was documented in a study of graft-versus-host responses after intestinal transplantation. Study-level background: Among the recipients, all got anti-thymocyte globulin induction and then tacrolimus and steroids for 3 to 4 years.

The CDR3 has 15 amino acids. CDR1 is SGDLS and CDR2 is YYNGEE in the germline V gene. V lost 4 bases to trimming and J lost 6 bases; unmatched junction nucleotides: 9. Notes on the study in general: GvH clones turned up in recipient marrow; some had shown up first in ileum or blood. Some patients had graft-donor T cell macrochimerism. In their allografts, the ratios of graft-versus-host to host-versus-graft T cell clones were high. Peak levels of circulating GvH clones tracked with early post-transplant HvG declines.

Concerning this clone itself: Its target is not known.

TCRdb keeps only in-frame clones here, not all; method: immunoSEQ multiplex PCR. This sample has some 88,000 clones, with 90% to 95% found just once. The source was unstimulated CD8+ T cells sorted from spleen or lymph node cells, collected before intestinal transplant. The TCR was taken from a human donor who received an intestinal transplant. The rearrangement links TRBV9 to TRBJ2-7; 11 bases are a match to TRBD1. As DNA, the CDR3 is TGTGCCAGCAGCCCAACCGGCGGGACAGGGGGCGAGCAGTACTTC. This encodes CASSPTGGTGGEQYF. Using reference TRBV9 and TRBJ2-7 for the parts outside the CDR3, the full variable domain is DSGVTQTPKHLITATGQRVTLRCSPRSGDLSVYWYQQSLDQGLQFLIQYYNGEERAKGNILERFSAQQFPDLHSELNLSSLELGDSALYFCASSPTGGTGGEQYFGPGTRLTVT.